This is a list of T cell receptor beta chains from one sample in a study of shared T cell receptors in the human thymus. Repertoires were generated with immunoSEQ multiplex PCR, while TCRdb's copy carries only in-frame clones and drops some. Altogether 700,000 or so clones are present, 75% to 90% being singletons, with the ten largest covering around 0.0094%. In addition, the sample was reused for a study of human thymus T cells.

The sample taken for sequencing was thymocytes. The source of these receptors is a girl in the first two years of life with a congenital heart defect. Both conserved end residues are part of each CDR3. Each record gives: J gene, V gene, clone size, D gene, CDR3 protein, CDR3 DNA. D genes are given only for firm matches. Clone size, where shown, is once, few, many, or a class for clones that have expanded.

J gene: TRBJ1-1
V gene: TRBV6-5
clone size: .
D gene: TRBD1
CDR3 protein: CASSFRPQGDTEAFF
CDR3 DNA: TGTGCCAGCAGTTTTAGACCCCAGGGGGACACTGAAGCTTTCTTT

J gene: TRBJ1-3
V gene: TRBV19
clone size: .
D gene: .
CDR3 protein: CASSIGRGAKLSGNTIYF
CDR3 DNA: TGTGCCAGTAGTATAGGGCGGGGGGCCAAGCTCTCTGGAAACACCATATATTTT

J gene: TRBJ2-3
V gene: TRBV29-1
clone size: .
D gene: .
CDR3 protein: CSVDKDWDTDTQYF
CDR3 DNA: TGCAGCGTTGATAAGGACTGGGATACAGATACGCAGTATTTT

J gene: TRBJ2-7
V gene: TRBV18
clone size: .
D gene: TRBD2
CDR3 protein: CASSPSLAGGRHEQYF
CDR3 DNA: TGTGCCAGCTCCCCATCACTAGCGGGGGGGCGCCACGAGCAGTACTTC

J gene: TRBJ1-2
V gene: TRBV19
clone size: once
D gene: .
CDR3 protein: CASSIGASRIGGYTF
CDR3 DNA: TGTGCCAGTAGTATTGGGGCTTCGAGGATAGGGGGCTACACCTTC

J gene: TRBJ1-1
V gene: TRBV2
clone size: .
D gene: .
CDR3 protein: CASSPTGKKRWTEAFF
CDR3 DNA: TGTGCCAGCAGTCCGACAGGAAAGAAAAGGTGGACTGAAGCTTTCTTT

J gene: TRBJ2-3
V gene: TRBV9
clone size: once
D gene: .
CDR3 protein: CASSPPLFAGPTDTQYF
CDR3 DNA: TGTGCCAGCAGCCCCCCCTTATTTGCGGGCCCCACAGATACGCAGTATTTT

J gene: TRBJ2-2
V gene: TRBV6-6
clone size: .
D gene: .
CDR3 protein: CASKRDWENNTGELFF
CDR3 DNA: TGTGCCAGCAAACGGGACTGGGAAAATAACACCGGGGAGCTGTTTTTT

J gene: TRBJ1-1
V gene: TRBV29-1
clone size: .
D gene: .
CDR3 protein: CSVEVGQLHTEAFF
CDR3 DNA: TGCAGCGTTGAGGTGGGCCAGTTGCACACTGAAGCTTTCTTT

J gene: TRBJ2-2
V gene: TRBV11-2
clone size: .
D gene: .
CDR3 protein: CASSPGQPNTGELFF
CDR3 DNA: TGTGCCAGCAGCCCAGGACAACCGAACACCGGGGAGCTGTTTTTT

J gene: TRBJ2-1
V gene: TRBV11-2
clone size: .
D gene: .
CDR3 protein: CASSSREGPNNEQFF
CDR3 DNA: TGTGCCAGCAGCTCCAGGGAAGGCCCCAACAATGAGCAGTTCTTC

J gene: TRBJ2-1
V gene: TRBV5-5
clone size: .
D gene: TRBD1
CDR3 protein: CASSFRLRTGGAYNEQFF
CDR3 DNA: TGTGCCAGCAGCTTCCGACTGAGGACAGGGGGGGCCTACAATGAGCAGTTCTTC